This T cell receptor beta chain was sequenced for a study of blood T cell repertoires in COVID-19. Study information: Samples came from the United States, Italy and Spain, spanning acute and convalescent COVID-19. The analysed material was cDNA or gDNA that came from T cells, B-cell-depleted T cells, or PBMCs.

In the original analysis: Estimates of nucleated cell counts were drawn from the amplification of reference gene primers. Clones were sequenced by immunoSEQ multiplex PCR, and TCRdb holds only the in-frame ones, with some missing. That table gives V, J and clone size, and the DNA gave D and trimming. This table has 150,000 to 200,000 clones, roughly 91% appearing once. Unmatched junction bases numbered 10, after V lost 3 bases and J lost 0 bases. From germline, CDR1 is LGHDT and CDR2 YNNKEL (reference sequence). The CDR3 has 17 amino acids. This rearrangement joins TRBV3-1 (or the pseudogene TRBV3-2) to TRBJ2-7, with 8 bases lining up with TRBD2. This clonotype originated in a human donor in a cohort sampled during active COVID-19. Specimen: peripheral blood. The CDR3 nucleotides are TGTGCCAGCAGCCAGCCGGGGGAAGCGGGGGTCTCCTACGAGCAGTACTTC. As protein: CASSQPGEAGVSYEQYF.